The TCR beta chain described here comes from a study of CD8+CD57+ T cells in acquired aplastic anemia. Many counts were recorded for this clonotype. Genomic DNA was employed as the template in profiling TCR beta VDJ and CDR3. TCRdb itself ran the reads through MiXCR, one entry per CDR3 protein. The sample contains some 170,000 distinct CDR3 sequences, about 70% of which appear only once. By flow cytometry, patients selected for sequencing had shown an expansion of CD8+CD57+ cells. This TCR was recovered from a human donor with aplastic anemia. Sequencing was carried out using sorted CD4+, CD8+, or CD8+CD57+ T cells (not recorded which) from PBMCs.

CDR3 region: CASSQYDLRDSGIQETQYF. CDR3 nucleotides: TGCGCCAGCAGCCAATACGACCTCCGAGATAGCGGGATCCAAGAGACCCAGTACTTC. This chain joins TRBV4-1 and TRBJ2-5, with 8 bases fitting TRBD2. This CDR3 has 19 amino acids. The V and J ends lost 2 bases and 1 base, in that order; junction bases with no gene match: 15. Germline CDR1 and CDR2: MGHRA and YSYEKL.